Each of the 23 T cell receptor beta chains below was sequenced from the same sample in a study of molecular identifiers for immune sequencing clone quantification (dated by TCRdb to the late 2010s). The protocol used for the library was PCR. Sequenced using an Illumina HiSeq 4000. TCRdb applied fastp at Q25 and MiXCR to the public reads, then kept only in-frame beta chains. Rows are combined by CDR3 protein, so each entry shows the most common genes and DNA. The sample contains under 650,000 distinct CDR3 sequences, less than 20% of them found a single time. The ten largest clonotypes hold under 0.95% of the sample. The source material was naive CD8+ T cells from blood, with Jurkat cell RNA spiked in. Reading the label with the study, this specimen's cell subset or site is: FACS-sorted CD8+CD4-CCR7+CD45RA+ naive T cells. These receptors all stem from a human donor in good health. Some libraries in this study had Jurkat cell RNA spiked in.

This clonotype was recorded a few times. This may come from a read error, since a much larger clone is one base off. V and J are TRBV7-9 and TRBJ1-1, with 7 bases identical to TRBD1. The CDR3 consists of 15 residues. With V trimmed by 1 base and J by 1 base, 3 bases remained unmatched. Germline V gene lookup returns CDR1 SEHNR and CDR2 FQNEAQ (reference sequence). The CDR3: CASSLGGTENTEAFF. In nucleotides, the CDR3 is TGTGCCAGCAGCTTAGGCGGGACAGAGAACACTGAAGCTTTCTTT.

In its sample, this clonotype was seen many times. The chain carries TRBV6-1 and TRBJ2-3, with TRBD2 matching 8 bases. J lost 2 bases, V lost 1 base, and 5 bases had no gene match. From germline, CDR1 is MNHNS and CDR2 SASEGT. There are 16 residues in the CDR3. The CDR3 DNA is TGTGCCAGCAGTGAAGAGGCGGGGGGCTTCACAGATACGCAGTATTTT. This codes for CASSEEAGGFTDTQYF.

This clonotype was recorded a few times. The rearrangement links TRBV6-1 to TRBJ2-1; the match to TRBD2 covers 10 bases. V dropped 2 bases and J dropped 7; count of bases not matched to a gene: 5. Germline V gene lookup returns CDR1 MNHNS and CDR2 SASEGT. This CDR3 has 15 residues. The CDR3 is CASSESGGAFNEQFF. The CDR3 DNA is TGTGCCAGCAGTGAAAGCGGGGGGGCCTTTAATGAGCAGTTCTTC.

Remarks on this clonotype: One end of the junction is discordant with germline, which a read error may explain. The rearrangement joins TRBV4-1 to TRBJ2-3; TRBD1 or TRBD2 may be the D gene (6 bases each). This CDR3 is 16 amino acids long. Germline lookup yields CDR1 MGHRA and CDR2 YSYEKL. CDR3 in amino acids: CAGSPRPAEGVDTQYF. Here the CDR3 DNA reads TGCGCCGGCAGCCCCAGACCAGCGGAGGGGGTAGATACGCAGTATTTT.

Turning to this clonotype: A single base separates this from a much larger clone, so it may be a read error. The genes are TRBV11-2 and TRBJ2-3, with 8 bases identical to TRBD1. The V gene's germline CDR1 is SGHAT and CDR2 FQNNGV. The V gene end was trimmed by 4 bases and the J gene end by 1 base; junction bases not matched to a gene: 7. There are 16 residues in the CDR3. The CDR3: CASSSSKDRGTDTQYF. Here the CDR3 DNA reads TGTGCCAGCAGCTCCTCGAAGGACAGGGGCACAGATACGCAGTATTTT. Full variable domain (missing parts from reference TRBV11-2 and TRBJ2-3): EAGVAQSPRYKIIEKRQSVAFWCNPISGHATLYWYQQILGQGPKLLIQFQNNGVVDDSQLPKDRFSAERLKGVDSTLKIQPAKLEDSAVYLCASSSSKDRGTDTQYFGPGTRLTVL.

As for this clonotype: An end of the junction differs from the germline gene, which may be a read error. The CDR3: CASSPTDYEQHF. The CDR3 DNA reads as TGTGCCAGCTCACCGACGGATTACGAGCAGCACTTC. V is TRBV18 and J is TRBJ2-7; D unclear. The CDR3 is 12 residues long. The germline gives CDR1 KGHSH, CDR2 LQKENI.

This clonotype was recorded at least ten times. The V gene is TRBV21-1, the J gene TRBJ2-3. TRBV21-1 is a recognized pseudogene. CDR3 length: 14 amino acids. Here the CDR3 reads CASSKRAATDTQYF. The CDR3 nucleotides read TGTGCCAGCAGCAAAAGAGCTGCCACAGATACGCAGTATTTT.

This clonotype was picked up one time. A read error is possible here, since a much larger clone lies one base away. CDR3: CAGSRLEGSTEAFF. CDR3 nucleotide sequence: TGTGCCGGCAGCCGACTGGAGGGTTCCACTGAAGCTTTCTTT. The gene calls are TRBV3-1 and TRBJ1-1, with no clear D. There are 14 residues in the CDR3. Germline V CDR1 and CDR2: LGHDT, YNNKEL (reference sequence).

About this clonotype itself: Given a much more abundant clone one base away, this may be a read error. The CDR3 bases are TGTGCCAGCAGCACAGGGGGTCCGGGACCAGCCCAAGTCCGGCCTTACGAGCAGTACTTC. Translated: CASSTGGPGPAQVRPYEQYF. The chain has TRBV11-2 and TRBJ2-7; 8 bases fit TRBD1. Germline CDR1 SGHAT, CDR2 FQNNGV. V shed 5 bases and J 4 bases; nucleotides not matched to a gene: 25. This CDR3 comprises 20 residues.

V gene TRBV5-1 combines with J gene TRBJ2-7; D may be TRBD2 (7 bases). The CDR3 runs to 15 residues. The V end lost 2 bases, the J end lost 1 base, and 13 bases lay between the germline ends. Germline V gives CDR1 SGHRS, CDR2 YFSETQ. The CDR3 DNA follows: TGCGCCAGCAGCTTCCGGGGGGCCCGATCCTACGAGCAGTACTTC. Translation: CASSFRGARSYEQYF. The full variable domain, with the rest looked up from reference TRBV5-1 and TRBJ2-7, is KAGVTQTPRYLIKTRGQQVTLSCSPISGHRSVSWYQQTPGQGLQFLFEYFSETQRNKGNFPGRFSGRQFSNSRSEMNVSTLELGDSALYLCASSFRGARSYEQYFGPGTRLTVT.

This clonotype was found many times. The chain recombines TRBV4-3 with TRBJ2-7; TRBD1 or TRBD2 may be the D gene (5 bases each). This CDR3 has 16 residues. The V gene lost 0 bases and the J gene lost 0 bases, with 12 bases spanning the gap. Germline CDR1 and CDR2: LGHNA and YSLEER. The CDR3 DNA is TGCGCCAGCAGCCAAGAAAGGGCAGGGAGCTCCTACGAGCAGTACTTC. Protein: CASSQERAGSSYEQYF.

The chain uses TRBV20-1 and TRBJ2-1, with D possibly being TRBD2 (5 bases). Trimming took off 5 bases at V and 6 bases at J, with 23 bases between the two ends. Germline V lookup: CDR1 DFQATT, CDR2 SNEGSKA (reference sequence). The CDR3 runs to 16 residues. The CDR3 DNA sequence: TGCAGTGCTGAAGACACCTTCCACCCCAGCGGCAATGAGCAGTTCTTC. Translating it yields CSAEDTFHPSGNEQFF.

Of note for this clonotype: At one boundary the junction diverges from the germline segment, which might be a read error. The CDR3 DNA sequence: TGTGCCAGCAGCTTAGGCACGGCCTCTGGAAACGCCATATATTTT. Amino acids: CASSLGTASGNAIYF. V and J are TRBV7-2 and TRBJ1-3; D is unclear. The CDR3 is 15 residues long. Per the germline V gene, CDR1 is SGHTA and CDR2 is FQGNSA.

This clonotype was counted ten times or more. The V and J genes are TRBV7-9 and TRBJ2-2, with 7 bases identical to TRBD1. Unmatched junction bases numbered 8, after V lost 5 bases and J lost 2 bases. The CDR3 totals 16 residues. Germline V gives CDR1 SEHNR, CDR2 FQNEAQ (reference sequence). The CDR3 loop is CASSVGQLTNTGELFF. CDR3 bases: TGTGCCAGCAGCGTGGGACAGCTAACAAACACCGGGGAGCTGTTTTTT.

This clonotype occurred many times. V is TRBV9 and J is TRBJ2-2; 14 bases line up with TRBD2. The CDR3 is made up of 18 amino acids. Germline V gene sequence: CDR1 SGDLS, CDR2 YYNGEE. J lost 8 bases, V lost 4 bases, and 13 bases had no gene match. In nucleotides, the CDR3 is TGTGCCAGCAGCAGTTCCCTGACTAGCGGGAGGGCAAGAGGGGAGCTGTTTTTT. Amino acids: CASSSSLTSGRARGELFF.

This clonotype has at least ten counts. The rearrangement joins TRBV20-1 to TRBJ2-3; maybe TRBD2 (5 bases). The CDR3 runs 17 residues. Trimming shortened V by 7 bases and J by 2 bases, and 25 bases separated the two germline ends. The V gene's germline CDR1 is DFQATT and CDR2 SNEGSKA (reference sequence). CDR3 protein: CSGKRGVPDSYTDTQYF. As DNA, the CDR3 is TGCAGTGGTAAGAGAGGAGTGCCGGACTCTTACACAGATACGCAGTATTTT.

V is TRBV6-5 and J is TRBJ2-5; 8 positions agree with TRBD2. Germline CDR1 is MNHEY and CDR2 is SVGAGI. J gave up 10 bases and V 6 bases, and 10 bases lay outside the gene matches. This CDR3 is 13 amino acids long. The CDR3 DNA reads as TGTGCCAGCAGCACTAGCGGATCGGAGGTCCAGTACTTC. Its protein is CASSTSGSEVQYF.

This clonotype was seen many times. The V gene is TRBV5-5, the J gene TRBJ2-5, with a tentative D call TRBD1 (7 bases). Trimming cost V 4 bases and J 0 bases, with 19 bases left between them. The CDR3 totals 17 residues. From germline, CDR1 is SGHKS and CDR2 YYEKEE (reference sequence). The DNA for the CDR3 is TGTGCCAGCAGCATGTGGGCGCGGGACAGCTACCAAGAGACCCAGTACTTC. It encodes CASSMWARDSYQETQYF. The whole variable domain, remainder taken from reference TRBV5-5 and TRBJ2-5, is DAGVTQSPTHLIKTRGQQVTLRCSPISGHKSVSWYQQVLGQGPQFIFQYYEKEERGRGNFPDRFSARQFPNYSSELNVNALLLGDSALYLCASSMWARDSYQETQYFGPGTRLLVL.

This clonotype was seen many times. The chain employs TRBV7-9 and TRBJ2-7, with TRBD1 as a possible D gene (6 bases). Between the trimmed V and J ends, which lost 5 bases and 7 bases, there was a span of 12 bases. This CDR3 comprises 12 residues. The germline V gene has CDR1 SEHNR and CDR2 FQNEAQ (reference sequence). The CDR3 spells CASSQAGEEQYF. The CDR3 DNA reads TGTGCCAGCAGCCAGGCAGGGGAAGAGCAGTACTTC.

The sample holds many counts of this clonotype. The rearrangement uses TRBV6-5 and TRBJ2-7; 10 nucleotides agree with TRBD1. CDR3 length equals 16 residues. The J segment lost 1 base and the V segment lost 0 bases, leaving 3 bases of the junction unmatched. Germline CDR1 reads MNHEY; CDR2 reads SVGAGI. Here the CDR3 reads CASSYSGTGVSYEQYF. The CDR3 nucleotides read TGTGCCAGCAGTTACTCGGGGACAGGGGTTTCCTACGAGCAGTACTTC.

Comment on this clonotype: The conserved final phenylalanine or tryptophan is absent from the CDR3, which likely points to a read error. The chain carries TRBV6-5 and TRBJ2-5, with 7 bases aligning to TRBD2. CDR3 length: 16 amino acids. The trim removed 4 bases at V and 5 bases at J, leaving 13 bases unmatched. The V gene's germline CDR1 is MNHEY and CDR2 SVGAGI. CDR3 bases: TGTGCCAGCAGTTCCCTCCTTCGCGGGAGTTGGGAGACCCAGTACCTC. It translates to CASSSLLRGSWETQYL.

V usage is TRBV20-1 and J usage is TRBJ1-2; 9 nucleotides agree with TRBD1. Germline V gene data show CDR1 as DFQATT and CDR2 as SNEGSKA (reference sequence). J was trimmed by 8 bases and V by 6 bases; bases with no gene match: 16. The CDR3 is made up of 15 amino acids. The CDR3 protein is CSAGGPGTGMIGYTF. Written as DNA, the CDR3 is TGCAGTGCCGGGGGACCGGGGACAGGGATGATCGGCTACACCTTC.

This clonotype was observed at least ten times. The chain combines TRBV7-9 with TRBJ1-1, with a tentative D call TRBD1 (5 bases). This CDR3 is 15 amino acids long. V was clipped by 2 bases and J by 11 bases, with 21 bases between them. The germline CDR1 and CDR2 sequences are SEHNR and FQNEAQ (reference sequence). The chain's CDR3 is CASSLSGSIGEVAFF. The CDR3 nucleotides are TGTGCCAGCAGCTTATCCGGCTCGATAGGGGAGGTCGCTTTCTTT.